Sequencing of this TCR beta chain was carried out in a study of beta chain features in type 1 diabetes. Notes on the study in general: Moderately but significantly shorter TCRB CDR3s were found in Type 1 diabetes patients in all four CD4+ subsets.

Cells sorted by CD45RO/CCR7/CD25/CD127/CD95/CD27 comprised CD4+ naive, central memory, regulatory and stem cell-like memory cells. The authors reverse transcribed all of the isolated RNA, so sequencing captured expressed TCRB transcripts. This table comes from immunoSEQ multiplex PCR, and its TCRdb copy is limited to in-frame clones, with some not included. The sample has 250,000 to 350,000 clones; roughly 15% are singletons. The table lists this clone with a few counts. Its cognate antigen is unknown. At one end, the junction sequence differs from germline, possibly due to a read error. The CDR3 runs to 13 residues. CDR1 is MNHEY, CDR2 SVGAGI, per germline.

The source is a man younger than 35 with type 1 diabetes. J is TRBJ2-5 and V is TRBV6-5; D is undetermined. Sequenced input: naive CD4+ T cells from blood. CDR3 sequence reads: CASIGANQGTQYF. DNA of the CDR3: TGTGCCAGCATCGGAGCGAACCAAGGGACCCAGTACTTC.